The clone carrying this T cell receptor (beta chain) appeared many times. As yet, its antigen is unknown. This sample stems from a study of T cell repertoires in cytomegalovirus infection. V was trimmed by 5 bases and J by 1 base, leaving 38 bases between them. CDR1 and CDR2 (germline): SEHNR, FQNEAQ (reference sequence). CDR3 length: 23 residues. One entry per CDR3 protein results from TCRdb running MiXCR on the reads. The repertoire holds 750,000 to 900,000 distinct CDR3 sequences, with about 29% as singletons. The clonotype originates from a human donor in good health (CMV status not recorded). Some clones in this sample may be carry-over from other donors' samples. The rearrangement links TRBV7-9 to TRBJ1-2; D gene unclear. Sample: cultured CD8+ T cells from PBMCs, taken from culture after CMV antigen stimulation. The CDR3: CASSTTTAREPHNSIQVNYGYTF. CDR3 sequence (DNA): TGTGCCAGCAGCACGACAACCGCTCGAGAGCCCCACAACTCTATTCAGGTTAACTATGGCTACACCTTC.